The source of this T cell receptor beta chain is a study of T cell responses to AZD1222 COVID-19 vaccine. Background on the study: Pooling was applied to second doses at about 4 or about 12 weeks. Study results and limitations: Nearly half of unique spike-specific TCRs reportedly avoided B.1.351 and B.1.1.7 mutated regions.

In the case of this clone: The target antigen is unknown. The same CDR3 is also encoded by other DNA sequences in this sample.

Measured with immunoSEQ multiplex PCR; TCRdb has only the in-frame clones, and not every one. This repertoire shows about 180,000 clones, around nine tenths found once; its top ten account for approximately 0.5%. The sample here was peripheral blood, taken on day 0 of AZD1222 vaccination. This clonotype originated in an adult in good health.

CDR3 residues: CASSQELGSNQPQHF. DNA for the CDR3: TGCGCCAGCAGCCAAGAATTAGGCTCCAATCAGCCCCAGCATTTT. This chain joins TRBV4-3 and TRBJ1-5; D is uncertain. Germline V gives CDR1 LGHNA, CDR2 YSLEER. V was clipped by 0 bases and J by 3 bases, with 9 bases between them. This CDR3 comprises 15 residues.